This TCR beta chain was recorded in a study of blood T cell repertoires in COVID-19. The CDR3 is 15 residues long. J was trimmed by 8 bases and V by 0 bases; bases with no gene match: 8. CDR1 is WNHNN and CDR2 is SYGVQD in the germline V gene (reference sequence). Everyone who took part was about 18 to 90 years old, and they came from 20 to 25 US areas. During the 2 weeks before they entered the study, exposed participants had met someone with a PCR-confirmed or clinician-diagnosed COVID-19 case. Sequencing was performed with immunoSEQ multiplex PCR; in TCRdb, only in-frame clones are kept and a portion is missing. Among approximately 70,000 clones listed, roughly 70% were seen once.

Sequencing input: PBMCs or T cells enriched from blood (not recorded which). The rearrangement uses TRBV10-1 and TRBJ2-3; 7 bases are shared with TRBD2. This TCR was recovered from a woman aged 60 to 75 who had been exposed to COVID-19. The CDR3 coding sequence is TGCGCCAGCAGTGAGTCGACCGGGACTACTACTACGCAGTATTTT. Protein sequence: CASSESTGTTTTQYF.